This T cell receptor (beta chain) originates from a study of shared clonotypes between healthy human individuals. General study findings and limits: A limitation of the genetic and exposure-history diversity represented arose from few donors. As a rule, naive subsets had a larger estimated richness than memory subsets. An effect of sequencing depth on clonotype sharing among donors was expected.

As to this clone: Its antigen is currently unknown.

The junction had 8 bases not matched to a gene; V was cut back by 10 bases and J by 1 base. Per germline, CDR1 MNHEY and CDR2 SVGAGI. The CDR3 spans 14 residues. CD4+ cells underwent separation, giving CD45RA+ naive and CD45RA-negative memory subsets. Profiling relied on immunoSEQ multiplex PCR, and the TCRdb table lists in-frame clones only, not all of them. The sample holds 180,000 or so clones; approximately 95% are singletons and the top ten take 0.067%. Sequenced: naive CD4+ T cells sorted from blood. Regarding subset: CD45RA+ positively selected. This TCR came from a woman in her thirties in good health. This chain connects TRBV6-5 to TRBJ1-1; TRBD1 aligns across 8 bases. The CDR3 loop is CATSPGQANTEAFF. CDR3 DNA: TGTGCCACCTCGCCGGGACAGGCGAACACTGAAGCTTTCTTT.